What follows are 25 T cell receptor beta chains derived from one specimen sequenced in a study of CD8 T cells in ankylosing spondylitis. Each CDR3 protein gets one entry after TCRdb re-called the 5' RACE reads with MiXCR. The data show approximately 130,000 distinct CDR3 sequences, 9.3% seen once. The sample comprised blood, either unsorted or a sorted T cell fraction (not recorded which). These receptors were collected from a male donor with ankylosing spondylitis or in good health (not recorded which).

There are many counts of this clonotype. The chain carries TRBV10-3 and TRBJ1-2; 9 bases fit TRBD1. The junction had 10 bases not matched to a gene; V was cut back by 4 bases and J by 4 bases. CDR1 and CDR2 from the germline V gene are ENHRY and SYGVKD. The CDR3 runs 16 residues. Written as DNA, the CDR3 is TGTGCCATCAGTGTACCTGGACAGGGGACCCCCTATGGCTACACCTTC. Its translation is CAISVPGQGTPYGYTF.

This clonotype occurred many times. The V call is TRBV20-1, the J call TRBJ2-2, with a weak D call TRBD1 (5 bases). Between the trimmed V and J ends, which lost 2 bases and 2 bases, there was a span of 6 bases. Per the germline V gene, CDR1 is DFQATT and CDR2 is SNEGSKA (reference sequence). The CDR3 sequence is 13 residues long. CDR3 nucleotide sequence: TGCAGTGCTAGACAGGGTAACACCGGGGAGCTGTTTTTT. This gives the protein CSARQGNTGELFF.

V and J are TRBV7-2 and TRBJ2-2; 8 bases fit TRBD2. Looked up from germline, CDR1 is SGHTA and CDR2 is FQGNSA. J gave up 2 bases and V 3 bases, and 2 bases lay outside the gene matches. The CDR3 runs 15 residues. The CDR3 DNA follows: TGTGCCAGCAGCTTCGTAGCGGGAAACACCGGGGAGCTGTTTTTT. Its protein product is CASSFVAGNTGELFF.

This clonotype was picked up a small number of times. The chain has TRBV20-1 and TRBJ2-3; no clear D. The CDR3 covers 14 residues. With 4 bases removed from V and 0 bases from J, the gap between germline ends came to 11 bases. CDR1 and CDR2 (germline): DFQATT, SNEGSKA (reference sequence). The CDR3 DNA is TGCAGTGCTAAGGGCGGAGCTAGCACAGATACGCAGTATTTT. Translating gives CSAKGGASTDTQYF.

This clonotype was counted many times. V usage is TRBV12-3 or TRBV12-4 and J usage is TRBJ2-3; no definite D call. The CDR3 is 12 residues long. Trimming pared 3 bases from V and 6 bases from J, leaving 7 bases between. Here the CDR3 reads CASSFYSDTQYF. CDR3 bases: TGTGCCAGCAGTTTTTACTCCGATACGCAGTATTTT.

This clonotype was recorded only once. This chain joins TRBV7-3 and TRBJ2-2; maybe TRBD1 (6 bases). This CDR3 is 13 amino acids long. V was cut by 5 bases and J by 6 bases, with 10 bases left in between. Germline V gene lookup returns CDR1 SGHTA and CDR2 FQGTGA. CDR3 residues: CASSPGVAGELFF. The DNA for the CDR3 is TGTGCCAGCAGCCCAGGGGTGGCCGGGGAGCTGTTTTTT.

The rearrangement links TRBV7-9 to TRBJ1-4; 7 bases match TRBD1. CDR3 length equals 16 residues. The germline gives CDR1 SEHNR, CDR2 FQNEAQ (reference sequence). Trimming at V came to 5 bases and at J to 10 bases, leaving 16 bases not matched to a gene. DNA for the CDR3: TGTGCCAGCAGCCCCCGGTCCAGGGGGGGCGAGGGAAAACTGTTTTTT. This codes for CASSPRSRGGEGKLFF. Drawing the rest from reference TRBV7-9 and TRBJ1-4, the complete variable domain is DTGVSQNPRHKITKRGQNVTFRCDPISEHNRLYWYRQTLGQGPEFLTYFQNEAQLEKSRLLSDRFSAERPKGSFSTLEIQRTEQGDSAMYLCASSPRSRGGEGKLFFGSGTQLSVL.

V and J are TRBV7-2 and TRBJ2-5; the D call may be TRBD1 or TRBD2 (6 bases each). CDR1 is SGHTA, CDR2 FQGNSA, per germline. V gave up 5 bases and J gave up 1 base, with 17 bases separating them. This CDR3 has 16 residues. Here the CDR3 reads CASSPTAGTTQETQYF. CDR3 nucleotide sequence: TGTGCCAGCAGCCCCACGGCGGGGACAACCCAAGAGACCCAGTACTTC.

Here the CDR3 reads CSVEKFRGTANTGELFF. As DNA, the CDR3 is TGCAGCGTTGAGAAATTCCGTGGGACAGCGAACACCGGGGAGCTGTTTTTT. V usage is TRBV29-1 and J usage is TRBJ2-2; 7 bases map to TRBD1. The J segment lost 0 bases and the V segment lost 3 bases, leaving 10 bases of the junction unmatched. The V gene's germline CDR1 is SQVTM and CDR2 ANQGSEA. The CDR3 totals 17 residues.

On this clonotype: An end of the junction does not agree with germline; a read error may underlie this. This sequence joins TRBV12-3 or TRBV12-4 and TRBJ2-3, with 12 bases matching TRBD2. CDR3 size: 19 residues. CDR3 DNA sequence: TGTACCAGCAGTCCCTTGCCCGCCGGACTAGCGGGAAGCACAGATACGCAGTATTTT. It is translated as CTSSPLPAGLAGSTDTQYF.

This chain uses TRBV4-1 with TRBJ2-5; 7 bases fit TRBD2. Germline trimming cut 4 bases from V and 3 bases from J; bases unmatched to any gene: 11. The CDR3 totals 16 residues. Per germline, CDR1 MGHRA and CDR2 YSYEKL. The CDR3 protein is CASSREGTGGEETQYF. In nucleotides, the CDR3 is TGCGCCAGCAGCCGGGAGGGGACGGGAGGCGAAGAGACCCAGTACTTC.

This clonotype showed up just a few times. The chain joins TRBV12-3 or TRBV12-4 to TRBJ2-7; TRBD2 matches 14 bases. This CDR3 is 17 amino acids long. J was trimmed by 4 bases and V by 3 bases; bases with no gene match: 8. The CDR3: CASSFPGTSGGRYEQYF. The CDR3 DNA reads TGTGCCAGCAGTTTCCCTGGGACTAGCGGGGGTCGGTACGAGCAGTACTTC.

This chain links TRBV12-3 or TRBV12-4 with TRBJ1-6; no clear D. Trimming shortened V by 6 bases and J by 8 bases, and 8 bases separated the two germline ends. The CDR3 length is 12 residues. CDR3 DNA: TGTGCCAGCAGAAACCTAGATTCACCCCTCCACTTT. Protein: CASRNLDSPLHF.

Ten or more counts support this clonotype. The rearrangement joins TRBV6-1 to TRBJ2-1, with TRBD2 matching 10 bases. Germline V gives CDR1 MNHNS, CDR2 SASEGT. This CDR3 contains 15 residues. The V and J ends lost 5 bases and 9 bases, in that order; junction bases with no gene match: 10. This chain's CDR3 is CASSNPSGRSLEQFF. CDR3 in DNA: TGTGCCAGCAGTAATCCTAGCGGGAGAAGTCTTGAGCAGTTCTTC.

This clonotype was seen ten or more times. The rearrangement joins TRBV7-8 to TRBJ2-7; 8 bases fit TRBD1. V shed 4 bases, J shed 2 bases, and the junction held 4 bases outside the gene matches. Germline CDR1 and CDR2: SGHVS and FQNEAQ. This CDR3 is built from 14 residues. The CDR3 nucleotides are TGTGCCAGCAGCTCGTGGGGACAGGCCTACGAGCAGTACTTC. Amino acid sequence: CASSSWGQAYEQYF.

This clonotype turned up a few times. The CDR3, as DNA: TGTGCCACCAGCGGACAGCGAATGGCAGATACGCAGTATTTT. Translating it yields CATSGQRMADTQYF. The chain recombines TRBV24-1 with TRBJ2-3; D is perhaps TRBD1 (6 bases). V shed 7 bases and J shed 4 bases, with 14 bases lying between them. The CDR3 has 14 residues. Germline CDR1 is KGHDR and CDR2 is SFDVKD.

This clonotype was counted many times. The chain joins TRBV30 to TRBJ2-5; tentatively, D is TRBD2 (5 bases). The germline CDR1 and CDR2 sequences are GTSNPN and SVGIG (reference sequence). V was pared by 4 bases and J by 0 bases, with 6 bases between. CDR3 length equals 12 residues. In DNA, the CDR3 is TGTGCCTGGAAGAGGGACCAAGAGACCCAGTACTTC. Amino acid sequence: CAWKRDQETQYF.

There are many counts of this clonotype. The rearrangement uses TRBV20-1 and TRBJ2-1, with 8 nucleotides matching TRBD1. Per the germline V gene, CDR1 is DFQATT and CDR2 is SNEGSKA (reference sequence). This CDR3 region has 13 residues. CDR3: CSTTGTGLNEQFF. The CDR3 DNA reads as TGCAGCACCACCGGGACAGGCCTAAATGAGCAGTTCTTC.

The J gene is TRBJ2-7, the V gene TRBV7-3; tentatively, D is TRBD1 (6 bases). There are 14 residues in the CDR3. V was trimmed by 5 bases and J by 3 bases, leaving 14 bases between them. Germline V gene data show CDR1 as SGHTA and CDR2 as FQGTGA. The DNA for the CDR3 is TGTGCCAGCAGCCCCCCCGGACAGATCTACGAGCAGTACTTC. Its translation: CASSPPGQIYEQYF.

The genes are TRBV6-1 and TRBJ2-3; 7 bases are shared with TRBD2. The trim removed 10 bases at V and 2 bases at J, leaving 6 bases unmatched. In germline, CDR1 is MNHNS, CDR2 SASEGT. The CDR3 sequence is 13 residues long. CDR3 nucleotide sequence: TGTGCCACTCGGGACTATATCACAGATACGCAGTATTTT. Its translation: CATRDYITDTQYF.

This clonotype was recorded at least ten times. The chain uses TRBV27 and TRBJ1-2; 7 bases are shared with TRBD1. CDR1 and CDR2 (germline): MNHEY, SMNVEV (reference sequence). V dropped 7 bases and J dropped 0; count of bases not matched to a gene: 11. The CDR3 loop spans 16 amino acids. The CDR3 bases are TGTGCCAGCAAAGTAGCGAGGGGGCTAGCTAACTATGGCTACACCTTC. Translating it yields CASKVARGLANYGYTF.

This clonotype was recorded at least ten times. The chain is built from TRBV12-3 or TRBV12-4 and TRBJ1-2; TRBD1 is a possible D gene (6 bases). This CDR3 spans 13 amino acids. Trimming removed 5 bases from V and 8 bases from J, with 15 bases in between. The CDR3 DNA sequence: TGTGCCAGCAGTCCGCAGGGGTGGCGAGGCTACACCTTC. Protein product: CASSPQGWRGYTF.

The chain recombines TRBV14 with TRBJ2-5; 8 nucleotides agree with TRBD2. The germline V gene has CDR1 SGHDN and CDR2 FVKESK. This CDR3 comprises 16 residues. The trim removed 3 bases at V and 2 bases at J, leaving 8 bases unmatched. DNA of the CDR3: TGTGCCAGCAGCCACCTCCCGGGACTAGTTCAAGAGACCCAGTACTTC. Its protein is CASSHLPGLVQETQYF. Combining the CDR3 with reference TRBV14 and TRBJ2-5 gives the whole variable domain EAGVTQFPSHSVIEKGQTVTLRCDPISGHDNLYWYRRVMGKEIKFLLHFVKESKQDESGMPNNRFLAERTGGTYSTLKVQPAELEDSGVYFCASSHLPGLVQETQYFGPGTRLLVL.

This clonotype was recorded a few times. The J gene is TRBJ2-1, the V gene TRBV20-1; D is possibly TRBD1 (6 bases). Looked up from germline, CDR1 is DFQATT and CDR2 is SNEGSKA (reference sequence). This CDR3 comprises 12 residues. The germline V and J ends were trimmed by 5 bases and 8 bases, with 13 bases remaining between them. CDR3 nucleotide sequence: TGCAGTGCTGATACAGGGTTGGATGAGCAGTTCTTC. Its protein product is CSADTGLDEQFF.

This clonotype was observed a few times. The chain couples TRBV6-5 to TRBJ2-3; D is unclear. This CDR3 comprises 14 residues. Germline CDR1 MNHEY, CDR2 SVGAGI. V shed 0 bases and J shed 1 base, with 5 bases lying between them. For the CDR3, the DNA is TGTGCCAGCAGTTACTCATACGGCACAGATACGCAGTATTTT. It specifies CASSYSYGTDTQYF.